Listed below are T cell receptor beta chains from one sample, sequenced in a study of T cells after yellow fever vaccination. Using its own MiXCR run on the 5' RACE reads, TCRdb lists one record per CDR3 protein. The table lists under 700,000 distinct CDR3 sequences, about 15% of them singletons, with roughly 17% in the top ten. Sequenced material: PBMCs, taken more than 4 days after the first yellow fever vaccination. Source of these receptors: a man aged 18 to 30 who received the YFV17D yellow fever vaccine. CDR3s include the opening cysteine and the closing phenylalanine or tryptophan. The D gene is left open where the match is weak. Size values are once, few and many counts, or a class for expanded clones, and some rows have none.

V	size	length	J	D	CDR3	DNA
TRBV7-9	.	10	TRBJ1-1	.	CASSPWGAFF	TGTGCCAGCAGCCCCTGGGGAGCTTTCTTT
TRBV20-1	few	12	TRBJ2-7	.	CSATDASYEQYF	TGCAGTGCTACTGACGCTTCCTACGAGCAGTACTTC
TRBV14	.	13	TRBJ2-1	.	CASSPRTVSEQFF	TGTGCCAGCAGCCCCCGAACTGTCAGTGAGCAGTTCTTC
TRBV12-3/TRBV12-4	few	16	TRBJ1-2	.	CASSFSIDSSSSGYTF	TGTGCCAGCAGTTTCTCCATAGACAGCTCCTCCTCTGGCTACACCTTC
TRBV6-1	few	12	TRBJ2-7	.	CASESEILEQYF	TGTGCCAGCGAATCGGAGATTCTCGAGCAGTACTTC
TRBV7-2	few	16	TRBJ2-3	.	CASSLSSGVSTDTQYF	TGTGCCAGCAGCTTAAGTTCGGGGGTCAGCACAGATACGCAGTATTTT
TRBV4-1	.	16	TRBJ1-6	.	CASRNVGFRYNSPLHF	TGCGCCAGCAGGAATGTGGGGTTCCGTTATAATTCACCCCTCCACTTT
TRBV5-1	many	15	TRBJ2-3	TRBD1	CASSTPQGWTDTQYF	TGCGCCAGCAGCACCCCACAGGGGTGGACAGATACGCAGTATTTT
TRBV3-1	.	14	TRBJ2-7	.	CASSPGRYSYEQYF	TGTGCCAGCAGCCCGGGACGGTACTCCTACGAGCAGTACTTC
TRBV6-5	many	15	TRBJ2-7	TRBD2	CASVISGGSSYEQYF	TGTGCCAGCGTTATAAGCGGGGGGAGCTCCTACGAGCAGTACTTC
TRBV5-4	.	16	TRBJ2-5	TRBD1	CASSIGQGPNSETQYF	TGTGCCAGCAGCATCGGACAGGGCCCGAACAGCGAGACCCAGTACTTC
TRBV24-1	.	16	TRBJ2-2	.	CATSDPTGRNTGELFF	TGTGCCACCAGTGATCCCACAGGGAGGAACACCGGGGAGCTGTTTTTT
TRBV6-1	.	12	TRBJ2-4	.	CASQGSKNIQYF	TGTGCCAGCCAGGGGTCCAAAAACATTCAGTACTTC
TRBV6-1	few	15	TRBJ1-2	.	CASRLRDYPNYGYTF	TGTGCCAGCAGACTCCGGGACTATCCTAACTATGGCTACACCTTC
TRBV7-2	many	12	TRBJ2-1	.	CASSSQGIEQFF	TGTGCCAGCAGCTCACAGGGCATTGAGCAGTTCTTC
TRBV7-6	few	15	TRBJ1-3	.	CASSRLQGQGNTIYF	TGTGCCAGCAGCCGCCTGCAGGGGCAAGGAAACACCATATATTTT
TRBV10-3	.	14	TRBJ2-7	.	CATAKRDSYYEQYF	TGTGCCACCGCCAAGCGGGACAGCTACTACGAGCAGTACTTC
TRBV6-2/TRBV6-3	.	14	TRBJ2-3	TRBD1	CASEGQGSTDTQYF	TGTGCCAGCGAAGGACAGGGGAGCACAGATACGCAGTATTTT
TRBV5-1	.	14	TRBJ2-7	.	CASSPLRTMGEQYF	TGCGCCAGCAGCCCCCTACGAACGATGGGGGAGCAGTACTTC
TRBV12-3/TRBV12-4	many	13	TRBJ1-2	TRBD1	CASSLTGVRGYTF	TGTGCCAGCAGTCTCACAGGGGTACGGGGCTACACCTTC
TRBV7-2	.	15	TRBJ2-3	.	CASSAPGPAIDTQYF	TGTGCCAGCAGTGCTCCGGGACCAGCGATTGATACGCAGTATTTT
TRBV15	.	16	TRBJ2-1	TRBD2	CATSRTGGGPGIEQFF	TGTGCCACCAGCAGAACCGGGGGGGGGCCGGGGATTGAGCAGTTCTTC
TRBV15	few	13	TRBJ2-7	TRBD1	CATSGTGAYEQYF	TGTGCCACCAGCGGAACAGGGGCCTACGAGCAGTACTTC
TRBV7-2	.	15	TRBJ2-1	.	CASSSTPSSYNEQFF	TGTGCCAGCAGCTCTACACCCAGCTCCTACAATGAGCAGTTCTTC
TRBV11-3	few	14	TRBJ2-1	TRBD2	CASSKGLADNEQFF	TGTGCCAGCAGCAAGGGACTAGCGGACAATGAGCAGTTCTTC
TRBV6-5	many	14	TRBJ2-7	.	CASSYRDGAHEQYF	TGTGCCAGCAGTTACCGGGACGGGGCACACGAGCAGTACTTC
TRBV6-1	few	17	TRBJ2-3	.	CASSQATLRGPGDTQYF	TGTGCCAGCAGCCAGGCAACCCTAAGGGGCCCCGGAGATACGCAGTATTTT
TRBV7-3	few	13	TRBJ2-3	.	CASSSYIGNAQYF	TGTGCCAGCAGCTCTTACATAGGGAACGCGCAGTATTTT
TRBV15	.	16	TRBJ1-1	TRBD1	CATSRLPQTGRDEAFF	TGTGCCACCAGCAGACTTCCTCAGACAGGGCGAGATGAAGCTTTCTTT
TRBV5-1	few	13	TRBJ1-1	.	CASSQLSYTEAFF	TGCGCCAGCAGCCAATTAAGTTACACTGAAGCTTTCTTT
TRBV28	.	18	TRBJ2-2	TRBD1	CASSSLLWGQGYTGELFF	TGTGCCAGCAGTTCTCTCCTCTGGGGACAGGGTTATACCGGGGAGCTGTTTTTT
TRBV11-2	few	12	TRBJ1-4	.	CASSFGQEKLFF	TGTGCCAGCAGCTTTGGACAGGAAAAACTGTTTTTT
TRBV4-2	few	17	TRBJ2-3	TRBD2	CASSGTSGGTSTDTQYF	TGTGCCAGCAGCGGGACTAGCGGGGGGACTAGCACAGATACGCAGTATTTT
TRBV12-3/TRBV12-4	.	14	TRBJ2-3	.	CASSLRVDTDTQYF	TGTGCCAGCAGTCTCAGGGTCGACACAGATACGCAGTATTTT
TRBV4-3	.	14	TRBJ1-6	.	CASTPGLWNSPLHF	TGCGCCAGCACCCCAGGGCTGTGGAATTCACCCCTCCACTTT
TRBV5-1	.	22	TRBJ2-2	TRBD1	CASSLGITTGTGFGYHTGELFF	TGCGCCAGCAGCTTGGGTATTACAACCGGGACAGGCTTCGGCTATCACACCGGGGAGCTGTTTTTT
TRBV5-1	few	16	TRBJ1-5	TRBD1	CASSLEGTANNQPQHF	TGCGCCAGCAGCTTGGAAGGGACAGCGAATAATCAGCCCCAGCATTTT
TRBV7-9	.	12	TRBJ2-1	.	CASSLTALEQFF	TGTGCCAGCAGCTTGACTGCCCTTGAGCAGTTCTTC
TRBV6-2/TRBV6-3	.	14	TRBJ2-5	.	CASSLRWGGETQYF	TGTGCCAGCAGCCTACGGTGGGGAGGAGAGACCCAGTACTTC
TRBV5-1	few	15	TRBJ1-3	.	CASSGQGLSGNTIYF	TGCGCCAGCAGCGGGCAGGGACTCTCTGGAAACACCATATATTTT
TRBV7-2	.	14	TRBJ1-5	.	CASSSYVSNQPQHF	TGTGCCAGCAGCTCTTACGTTAGCAATCAGCCCCAGCATTTT
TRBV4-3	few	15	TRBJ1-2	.	CASSPVGTPSHGYTF	TGCGCCAGCAGCCCGGTCGGAACCCCAAGCCATGGCTACACCTTC
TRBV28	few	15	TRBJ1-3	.	CASRMGTFGGNTIYF	TGTGCCAGTCGCATGGGAACCTTCGGGGGAAACACCATATATTTT
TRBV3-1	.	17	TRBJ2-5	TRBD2	CASSQEASGGPAETQYF	TGTGCCAGCAGCCAAGAGGCTAGCGGGGGCCCAGCGGAGACCCAGTACTTC
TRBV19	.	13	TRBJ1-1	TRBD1	CASSAQGVTEAFF	TGTGCCAGTAGTGCCCAGGGGGTCACTGAAGCTTTCTTT
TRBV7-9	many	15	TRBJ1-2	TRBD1	CASRPGQGESYGYTF	TGTGCCAGCAGACCCGGACAGGGAGAATCCTATGGCTACACCTTC
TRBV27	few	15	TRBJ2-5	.	CASSPLTRGKETQYF	TGTGCCAGCAGCCCCCTGACAAGAGGAAAAGAGACCCAGTACTTC
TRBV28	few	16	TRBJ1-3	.	CASRPGGSQAENTIYF	TGTGCCAGCAGGCCCGGCGGGTCCCAGGCGGAAAACACCATATATTTT
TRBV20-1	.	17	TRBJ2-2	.	CSARGVLRGNSAGELFF	TGCAGTGCTAGGGGCGTTCTCAGGGGCAATTCAGCCGGGGAGCTGTTTTTT
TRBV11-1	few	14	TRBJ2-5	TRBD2	CASSSTSGRETQYF	TGTGCCAGCAGCTCGACTAGCGGGAGGGAGACCCAGTACTTC
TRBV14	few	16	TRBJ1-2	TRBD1	CASSLRTGSENYGYTF	TGTGCCAGCAGCCTCAGGACAGGGTCGGAGAACTATGGCTACACCTTC
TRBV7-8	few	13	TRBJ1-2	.	CASGQDRSYGYTF	TGTGCCAGCGGCCAGGACAGATCCTATGGCTACACCTTC
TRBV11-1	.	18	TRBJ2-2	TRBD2	CASSLGKFQRGDAGELFF	TGTGCCAGCAGCTTAGGGAAGTTCCAGCGGGGGGACGCCGGGGAGCTGTTTTTT
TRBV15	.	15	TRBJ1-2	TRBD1	CATSRGGTGGGGYTF	TGTGCCACCAGCAGGGGGGGGACAGGGGGCGGCGGCTACACCTTC
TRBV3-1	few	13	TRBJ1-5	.	CASSGGANQPQHF	TGTGCCAGCAGCGGGGGGGCAAATCAGCCCCAGCATTTT
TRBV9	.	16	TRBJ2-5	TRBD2	CASSVAAGGAGETQYF	TGTGCCAGCAGCGTAGCCGCGGGAGGGGCCGGTGAGACCCAGTACTTC
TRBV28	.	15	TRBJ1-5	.	CASSWVGRSNQPQHF	TGTGCCAGCAGTTGGGTCGGCAGGAGCAATCAGCCCCAGCATTTT
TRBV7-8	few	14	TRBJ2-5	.	CASSEGRYQETQYF	TGTGCCAGCAGCGAGGGACGGTACCAAGAGACCCAGTACTTC